A single sample is the source of the 5 T cell receptor beta chains below, sequenced in a study of T-cell reconstitution after alpha-beta-depleted transplantation in children. Unique molecular identifiers were incorporated into the prepared TCRbeta library. TCRdb processed the PCR reads anew with MiXCR; each CDR3 protein has one entry. Of 70,000 or so distinct CDR3 sequences in the sample, 11% were seen once. Sample: PBMCs, taken before TCRalphabeta/CD19-depleted stem cell transplant. These receptor sequences come from a boy between 10 and 17 years old with acute myeloid leukemia, due to receive a stem cell transplant.

This clonotype was detected many times. The V gene is TRBV7-2, the J gene TRBJ1-1; D is ambiguous. Germline CDR1 is SGHTA and CDR2 is FQGNSA. The CDR3 runs 14 residues. V was trimmed by 1 base and J by 12 bases, leaving 18 bases between them. CDR3 nucleotide sequence: TGTGCCAGCAGCTTAGGAGAAGCGGCCGTTACAACTTTCTTT. Protein product: CASSLGEAAVTTFF.

This clonotype was seen at least ten times. This sequence joins TRBV27 and TRBJ1-6; 7 positions match TRBD1. Germline CDR1 and CDR2: MNHEY and SMNVEV (reference sequence). Trimming removed 0 bases from V and 7 bases from J; junction bases left unmatched: 9. The CDR3 sequence is 17 residues long. Here the CDR3 DNA reads TGTGCCAGCAGTTTATCTGCAGGGGGAAGCTGGAATTCACCCCTCCACTTT. Translation: CASSLSAGGSWNSPLHF.

This clonotype was seen repeatedly, ten times or more. V and J are TRBV6-5 and TRBJ2-2; unclear D gene. The germline CDR1 and CDR2 sequences are MNHEY and SVGAGI. The CDR3 is 16 amino acids. The V end lost 5 bases, the J end lost 1 base, and 14 bases lay between the germline ends. The CDR3: CASSHLTTRNTGELFF. CDR3 nucleotide sequence: TGTGCCAGCAGTCACCTTACCACAAGGAACACCGGGGAGCTGTTTTTT.

This clonotype was detected ten times or more. V is TRBV29-1 and J is TRBJ2-7; perhaps TRBD2 as D (6 bases). CDR1 and CDR2 (germline): SQVTM, ANQGSEA. CDR3 length: 13 residues. Trimming cost V 4 bases and J 2 bases, with 12 bases left between them. The CDR3 DNA is TGCAGCGTTGCGGGAGCTATAACCTACGAGCAGTACTTC. Translating it yields CSVAGAITYEQYF.

The table lists this clonotype with many counts. As DNA, the CDR3 is TGCACAGGCTCGGCAGGGGGCACCCCAGATACGCAGTATTTT. This sequence encodes CTGSAGGTPDTQYF. The genes are TRBV29-1 and TRBJ2-3; 8 bases agree with TRBD1. The germline V gene encodes CDR1 SQVTM and CDR2 ANQGSEA. CDR3 length: 14 residues.